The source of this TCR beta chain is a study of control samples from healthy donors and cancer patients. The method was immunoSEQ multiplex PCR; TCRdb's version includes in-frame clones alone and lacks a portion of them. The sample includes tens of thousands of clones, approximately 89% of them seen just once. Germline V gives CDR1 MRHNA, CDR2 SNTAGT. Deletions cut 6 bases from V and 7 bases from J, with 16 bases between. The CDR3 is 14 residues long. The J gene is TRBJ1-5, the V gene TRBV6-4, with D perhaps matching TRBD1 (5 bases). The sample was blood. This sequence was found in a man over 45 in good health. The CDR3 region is CASRETGRGQPQHF. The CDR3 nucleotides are TGTGCCAGCAGAGAGACGGGGCGTGGGCAGCCCCAGCATTTT.